This record covers a single TCR beta chain. Its antigen is unidentified. Libraries were prepared by immunoSEQ multiplex PCR; TCRdb keeps only in-frame clonotypes and omits some of them. The data contain about 100,000 clones, around nine tenths of them singletons. The length of the CDR3 is 15 residues. Trimming removed 0 bases at V and 2 bases at J, with 8 bases between. Germline values: CDR1 KGHSH, CDR2 LQKENI. The data were obtained in a study of T cell responses to AZD1222 COVID-19 vaccine. Study outcomes and limitations: Reportedly, nearly half the spike-specific TCRs target unmutated variant regions. Spike-specific TCRs gained breadth and depth after people received two AZD1222 doses.

The chain employs TRBV18 and TRBJ2-1; D is ambiguous. This receptor was taken from an adult who received the AZD1222 COVID-19 vaccine. This specimen was peripheral blood, taken 28 days after the second AZD1222 dose. CDR3 DNA: TGTGCCAGCTCACCACCGATCCAGACCTACAATGAGCAGTTCTTC. The encoded protein is CASSPPIQTYNEQFF.